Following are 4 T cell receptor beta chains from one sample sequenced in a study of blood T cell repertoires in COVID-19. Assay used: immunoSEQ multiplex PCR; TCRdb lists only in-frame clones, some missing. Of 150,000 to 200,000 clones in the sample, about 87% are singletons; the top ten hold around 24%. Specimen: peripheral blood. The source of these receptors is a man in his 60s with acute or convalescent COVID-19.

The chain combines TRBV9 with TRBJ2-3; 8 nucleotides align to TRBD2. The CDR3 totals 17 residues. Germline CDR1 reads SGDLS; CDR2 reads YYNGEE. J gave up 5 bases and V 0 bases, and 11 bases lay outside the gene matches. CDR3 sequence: CASSVDPSGLVKDTQYF. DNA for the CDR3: TGTGCCAGCAGCGTAGACCCCTCGGGACTAGTTAAAGATACGCAGTATTTT.

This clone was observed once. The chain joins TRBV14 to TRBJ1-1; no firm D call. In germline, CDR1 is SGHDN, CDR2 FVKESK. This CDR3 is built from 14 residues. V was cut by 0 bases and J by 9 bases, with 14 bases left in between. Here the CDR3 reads CASSQDRSLQKAFF. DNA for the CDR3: TGTGCCAGCAGCCAAGATCGGAGTCTACAAAAAGCTTTCTTT.

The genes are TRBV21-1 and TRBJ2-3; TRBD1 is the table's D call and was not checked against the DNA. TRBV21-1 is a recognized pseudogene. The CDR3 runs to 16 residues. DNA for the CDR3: TGTGCCAGCAGCCATGGGACCCTAACCAGGGGAGATACGCAGTATTTT. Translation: CASSHGTLTRGDTQYF.

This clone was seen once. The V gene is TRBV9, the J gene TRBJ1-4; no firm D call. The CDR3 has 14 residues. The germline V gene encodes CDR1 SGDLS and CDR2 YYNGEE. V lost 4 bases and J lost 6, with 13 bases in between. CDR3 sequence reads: CASSPRSSDEKLFF. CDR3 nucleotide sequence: TGTGCCAGCAGCCCCCGGAGTTCGGATGAAAAACTGTTTTTT.